Each of the 8 T cell receptor beta chains below was sequenced from the same sample in a study of T cells in tuberculosis. Profiled with immunoSEQ multiplex PCR; TCRdb holds only in-frame clones, not every one. The data show around 60,000 clones, 81% seen once. Cells were sorted from thawed PBMC rested overnight and stained with GMM-loaded CD1B tetramer, viability dye and anti-CD3. The CD1B tetramers carried C32 glucose monomycolate purified from Rhodococcus equi. Source material: CD1b-GMM tetramer-negative cells sorted from PBMCs. These receptor sequences come from an adult woman with latent tuberculosis.

This sequence joins TRBV27 and TRBJ1-1, with a possible D match to TRBD1 (5 bases). CDR3 length: 16 amino acids. Trimming cost V 4 bases and J 3 bases, with 18 bases left between them. Per germline, CDR1 MNHEY and CDR2 SMNVEV (reference sequence). In nucleotides, the CDR3 is TGTGCCAGCAGTTCCCGGACAACCAGGTTGGACACTGAAGCTTTCTTT. It encodes CASSSRTTRLDTEAFF.

CDR3 sequence: CASSLLWEVFF. The CDR3 bases are TGTGCCAGCAGCTTACTCTGGGAGGTTTTCTTT. The genes are TRBV11-3 and TRBJ1-1; D is uncertain. The V gene lost 2 bases and the J gene lost 13 bases, with 11 bases spanning the gap. This CDR3 is 11 amino acids long. CDR1 and CDR2 (germline): SGHNT, YENEEA.

The gene calls are TRBV23-1 and TRBJ2-3, with 9 nucleotides matching TRBD2. TRBV23-1 is classed as an ORF, of uncertain function. This CDR3 is built from 17 residues. J gave up 2 bases and V 1 base, and 7 bases lay outside the gene matches. The CDR3 DNA sequence: TGCGCCAGCAGTCAATACGAGACTAGCGGATCCACAGATACGCAGTATTTT. Translated, it gives CASSQYETSGSTDTQYF.

This chain links TRBV6-5 with TRBJ1-6; 10 nucleotides agree with TRBD1. In germline, CDR1 is MNHEY, CDR2 SVGAGI. The CDR3 has 15 residues. The J segment lost 6 bases and the V segment lost 6 bases, leaving 5 bases of the junction unmatched. The CDR3 DNA reads TGTGCCAGCAGGGGTCGGGACAGGGGTAATTCACCCCTCCACTTT. It specifies CASRGRDRGNSPLHF.

This clone was detected only a few times. V and J are TRBV28 and TRBJ1-1, with D possibly TRBD1 on 6 matching bases. CDR3 length: 15 amino acids. CDR1 and CDR2 from the germline V gene are MDHEN and SYDVKM. Trimming removed 8 bases at V and 4 bases at J, with 20 bases between. The CDR3 bases are TGTGCCAGCGCGCGGGGGGCAGTTCTACGCACTGAAGCTTTCTTT. Amino acids: CASARGAVLRTEAFF. The full variable domain, in which reference TRBV28 and TRBJ1-1 provide the parts outside the CDR3, is DVKVTQSSRYLVKRTGEKVFLECVQDMDHENMFWYRQDPGLGLRLIYFSYDVKMKEKGDIPEGYSVSREKKERFSLILESASTNQTSMYLCASARGAVLRTEAFFGQGTRLTVV.

The V and J genes are TRBV18 and TRBJ1-2; D is uncertain. Germline assignment: CDR1 KGHSH and CDR2 LQKENI. Trimming pared 6 bases from V and 3 bases from J, leaving 11 bases between. The CDR3 has 13 residues. The CDR3 spells CASSEGADYGYTF. CDR3 coding DNA: TGTGCCAGCTCTGAGGGCGCCGACTATGGCTACACCTTC.

The chain is built from TRBV30 and TRBJ1-3; D gene uncertain. Germline CDR1 GTSNPN, CDR2 SVGIG (reference sequence). The CDR3 is 14 amino acids. Trimming took off 1 base at V and 0 bases at J, with 7 bases between the two ends. The DNA of the CDR3 is TGTGCCTGGAGTGACGGTGTCTCTGGAAACACCATATATTTT. Translated: CAWSDGVSGNTIYF.

The chain has TRBV19 and TRBJ2-7, with D possibly matching TRBD2 (6 bases). Germline CDR1 reads LNHDA; CDR2 reads SQIVND (reference sequence). Trimming took off 5 bases at V and 2 bases at J, with 16 bases between the two ends. This CDR3 comprises 15 residues. In DNA form, the CDR3 reads TGTGCCAGTAGTCCGGGAAGGGACTGGGCCTACGAGCAGTACTTC. Amino acid sequence: CASSPGRDWAYEQYF.